Only one count was recorded for the clone carrying this T cell receptor (beta chain). Its antigen is not known. The CDR3 is made up of 15 amino acids. V was clipped by 4 bases and J by 0 bases, with 12 bases between them. Germline CDR1 and CDR2: MNHEY and SVGAGI. The sample belongs to a study of cytomegalovirus exposure and HLA in healthy donors. Findings and limits, study-wide: The study flagged around 160 TCR beta chains as cytomegalovirus-associated.

Researchers ran the PCR with 60 Vbeta and 13 Jbeta primers. Some clones are missing from TCRdb's copy, which holds only in-frame ones; the method was immunoSEQ multiplex PCR. This sample carries about 230,000 clones, about 89% of them seen once, and the ten largest clones take 0.9% to 1.1%. The sequence came from a young woman in good health and CMV-seronegative. The sequencing sample was made of PBMCs. The chain combines TRBV6-5 with TRBJ1-1; D gene unclear. The CDR3 loop is CASSFRSLMNTEAFF. CDR3 in DNA: TGTGCCAGCAGTTTTCGGAGCTTAATGAACACTGAAGCTTTCTTT.